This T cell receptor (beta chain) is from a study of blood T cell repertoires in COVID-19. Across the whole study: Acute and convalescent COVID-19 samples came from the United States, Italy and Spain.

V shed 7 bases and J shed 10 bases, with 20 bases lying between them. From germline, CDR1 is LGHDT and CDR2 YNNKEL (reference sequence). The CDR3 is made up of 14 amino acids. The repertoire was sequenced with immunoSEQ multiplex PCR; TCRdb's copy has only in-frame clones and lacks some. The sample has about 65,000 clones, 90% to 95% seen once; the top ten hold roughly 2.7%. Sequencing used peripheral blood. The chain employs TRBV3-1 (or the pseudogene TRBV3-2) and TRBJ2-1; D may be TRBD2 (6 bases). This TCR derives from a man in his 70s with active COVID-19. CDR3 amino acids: CASISGPGGHEQFF. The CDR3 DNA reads TGTGCCAGCATCTCTGGGCCCGGAGGGCACGAGCAGTTCTTC.